Presented here are 21 T cell receptor beta chains from one specimen sequenced in a study of metastatic and nonmetastatic thyroid tumors. TCRdb called clones again from the PCR reads with MiXCR. The sample has some 23,000 clones, approximately 23% seen once; the top ten hold roughly 12%. No patient received treatment before thyroid surgery. Sample: tumor tissue. These receptors came from a female donor with papillary thyroid cancer or a benign thyroid nodule (not recorded which). Some clones in this sample may be carry-over from other donors' samples.

This clone was seen at least ten times. The rearrangement uses TRBV7-3 and TRBJ1-5; 8 nucleotides agree with TRBD1. This CDR3 has 14 amino acids. V trimming: 6 bases; J trimming: 2 bases; junction bases outside the gene matches: 3. Germline loops: CDR1 SGHTA, CDR2 FQGTGA. This CDR3 reads CASREQGGNQPQHF. CDR3 sequence (DNA): TGTGCCAGCAGGGAACAGGGGGGCAATCAGCCCCAGCATTTT.

This clone was seen ten or more times. This rearrangement joins TRBV7-8 to TRBJ2-7; unclear D gene. Germline CDR1 is SGHVS and CDR2 is FQNEAQ. The V and J ends lost 1 base and 3 bases respectively, with 10 bases between them. The CDR3 has 14 residues. The CDR3 nucleotides read TGTGCCAGCAGCTTAGTGAGCCTAGGCTACGAGCAGTACTTC. It specifies CASSLVSLGYEQYF.

This clone was detected many times. Given a much more abundant clone one base away, this may be a read error. The chain is built from TRBV19 and TRBJ2-7; possible D gene TRBD2, 5 bases. The CDR3 is 15 amino acids. Germline V gene lookup returns CDR1 LNHDA and CDR2 SQIVND (reference sequence). Trimming stripped 4 bases from V and 0 bases from J, with 13 bases between. CDR3 in DNA: TGTGCCAGTAGTAAAGATGGCGGGCTCTCCTACGAGCAGTACTTC. It is translated as CASSKDGGLSYEQYF.

The chain is built from TRBV28 and TRBJ2-7, with 10 bases fitting TRBD1. The germline V gene encodes CDR1 MDHEN and CDR2 SYDVKM. The CDR3 has 15 amino acids. The trim removed 4 bases at V and 7 bases at J, leaving 10 bases unmatched. The CDR3 DNA sequence: TGTGCCAGCAGTTCGCAAACCGGGACAGGGGAAGAGCAGTACTTC. This translates into CASSSQTGTGEEQYF.

This clone occurred many times. This rearrangement joins TRBV12-3 or TRBV12-4 to TRBJ1-2, with 7 bases that match TRBD1. V was clipped by 2 bases and J by 0 bases; unmatched bases: 0. This CDR3 spans 14 amino acids. CDR3: CASSLQGANYGYTF. The CDR3 bases are TGTGCCAGCAGTTTACAGGGGGCTAACTATGGCTACACCTTC.

The chain joins TRBV11-2 to TRBJ2-1; 9 positions agree with TRBD2. Germline V CDR1 and CDR2: SGHAT, FQNNGV. The V gene end was trimmed by 1 base and the J gene end by 5 bases; junction bases not matched to a gene: 6. The CDR3 is made up of 16 amino acids. CDR3 DNA: TGTGCCAGCAGCTTAGTGGGAGCGGGAGGACACAATGAGCAGTTCTTC. It specifies CASSLVGAGGHNEQFF.

The chain employs TRBV2 and TRBJ2-7; D assignment may be TRBD1 or TRBD2 (6 bases each). V was cut by 7 bases and J by 6 bases, with 19 bases left in between. Germline CDR1 is SNHLY and CDR2 is FYNNEI. This CDR3 comprises 14 residues. The CDR3 DNA follows: TGTGCCAGCACCTACGTGGAGGGGGTTGGCGAGCAGTACTTC. It is translated as CASTYVEGVGEQYF.

This clone was observed a handful of times. The CDR3 region is CASSYRVNTGELFF. The CDR3 coding sequence is TGTGCCAGCAGCTACAGGGTGAACACCGGGGAGCTGTTTTTT. V is TRBV13 and J is TRBJ2-2; D may be TRBD1 (6 bases). The germline V and J ends were trimmed by 4 bases and 1 base, with 7 bases remaining between them. CDR1 PRHDT and CDR2 FYEKMQ come from the germline V gene (reference sequence). This CDR3 has 14 amino acids.

This chain joins TRBV6-1 and TRBJ1-5, with no clear D. The CDR3 contains 13 residues. V was cut by 3 bases and J by 4 bases, with 7 bases left in between. From germline, CDR1 is MNHNS and CDR2 SASEGT. CDR3 DNA sequence: TGTGCCAGCAGTGAGAGGGCTAATCAGCCCCAGCATTTT. It translates to CASSERANQPQHF.

This clone was found once. The chain is built from TRBV19 and TRBJ1-5; 7 nucleotides line up with TRBD1. Trimming removed 6 bases from V and 3 bases from J; junction bases left unmatched: 14. The germline CDR1 and CDR2 sequences are LNHDA and SQIVND (reference sequence). The CDR3 has 17 residues. DNA for the CDR3: TGTGCCAGTAGAACAGGGGCCGCTCGGCTAATCAATCAGCCCCAGCATTTT. Amino acids: CASRTGAARLINQPQHF.

This clone is labeled medium-sized (0.01 to 0.1%). At one end the junction does not follow the germline gene, possibly because of a read error. The rearrangement uses TRBV4-1 and TRBJ2-7, with D perhaps matching TRBD1 or TRBD2 (5 bases each). In germline, CDR1 is MGHRA, CDR2 YSYEKL. The CDR3 has 16 amino acids. As DNA, the CDR3 is TGCGCCAGCAGCCAACGGGACGAATTGGCGTCTCTGGGCCTAATATTC. This gives the protein CASSQRDELASLGLIF.

At least ten counts were recorded for this clone. V and J are TRBV7-6 and TRBJ2-3; the match to TRBD2 covers 8 bases. J lost 0 bases, V lost 2 bases, and 10 bases had no gene match. This CDR3 comprises 18 residues. Germline-derived CDR1 and CDR2 are SGHVS and FNYEAQ. The DNA of the CDR3 is TGTGCCAGCAGCTTAATAGCGGGGAGGGGTACTAGCACAGATACGCAGTATTTT. This gives the protein CASSLIAGRGTSTDTQYF.

This clone was seen at least ten times. The chain combines TRBV5-1 with TRBJ1-1; 8 positions agree with TRBD1. V shed 4 bases, J shed 2 bases, and the junction held 7 bases outside the gene matches. The V gene's germline CDR1 is SGHRS and CDR2 YFSETQ. The CDR3 spans 15 residues. The CDR3, as DNA: TGCGCCAGCAGCGACAAGACAGGGGTTAACACTGAAGCTTTCTTT. This sequence encodes CASSDKTGVNTEAFF. Using reference TRBV5-1 and TRBJ1-1 for the parts outside the CDR3, the full variable domain is KAGVTQTPRYLIKTRGQQVTLSCSPISGHRSVSWYQQTPGQGLQFLFEYFSETQRNKGNFPGRFSGRQFSNSRSEMNVSTLELGDSALYLCASSDKTGVNTEAFFGQGTRLTVV.

The table lists this clone with many counts. The V and J genes are TRBV5-6 and TRBJ2-2; D may match TRBD1 or TRBD2 (5 bases each). Trimming shortened V by 2 bases and J by 1 base, and 12 bases separated the two germline ends. Looked up from germline, CDR1 is SGHDT and CDR2 is YYEEEE. CDR3 length equals 16 residues. The CDR3 bases are TGTGCCAGCAGCTTCGCCGGGACGGAGAACACCGGGGAGCTGTTTTTT. This encodes CASSFAGTENTGELFF. Supplemented by reference TRBV5-6 and TRBJ2-2, the full variable domain reads DAGVTQSPTHLIKTRGQQVTLRCSPKSGHDTVSWYQQALGQGPQFIFQYYEEEERQRGNFPDRFSGHQFPNYSSELNVNALLLGDSALYLCASSFAGTENTGELFFGEGSRLTVL.

This clone showed up just a few times. The V gene is TRBV5-6, the J gene TRBJ2-7; D is undetermined. The V gene's germline CDR1 is SGHDT and CDR2 YYEEEE. Trimming left V 1 base short and J 6 bases short, with 14 bases between. This CDR3 comprises 14 residues. CDR3 in amino acids: CASSLTWVNGEQYF. The CDR3 nucleotides are TGTGCCAGCAGCTTGACCTGGGTCAACGGCGAGCAGTACTTC.

This clone is medium-sized in the sample. The V gene is TRBV6-1, the J gene TRBJ1-1; D might be TRBD1 (6 bases). The CDR3 totals 14 residues. With 8 bases removed from V and 4 bases from J, the gap between germline ends came to 17 bases. From germline, CDR1 is MNHNS and CDR2 SASEGT. In DNA, the CDR3 is TGTGCCAGCTCCCTACAGGGTGTGGGCACTGAAGCTTTCTTT. Translation gives CASSLQGVGTEAFF.

In this sample, this clone turned up many times. This chain connects TRBV19 to TRBJ1-5, with D tentatively TRBD1 (6 bases). Trimming stripped 2 bases from V and 7 bases from J, with 24 bases between. From germline, CDR1 is LNHDA and CDR2 SQIVND (reference sequence). The length of the CDR3 is 18 residues. The CDR3 protein is CASSILGGARTLGQPQHF. The DNA for the CDR3 is TGTGCCAGTAGTATATTGGGGGGGGCGCGGACCCTTGGGCAGCCCCAGCATTTT.

The chain combines TRBV11-2 with TRBJ2-3, with TRBD2 matching 10 bases. CDR3 length equals 13 residues. CDR1 is SGHAT and CDR2 is FQNNGV in the germline V gene. Trimming at V came to 0 bases and at J to 14 bases, leaving 5 bases not matched to a gene. CDR3 protein: CASSLEASGRWYF. CDR3 DNA sequence: TGTGCCAGCAGCTTAGAGGCTAGCGGGAGATGGTATTTT.

This clone was seen more than once but under ten times. This chain uses TRBV4-1 with TRBJ2-2; TRBD2 matches 12 bases. The CDR3 covers 18 residues. V lost 3 bases to trimming and J lost 2 bases; unmatched junction nucleotides: 7. In germline, CDR1 is MGHRA, CDR2 YSYEKL. The CDR3 reads CASSHLLAGGLNTGELFF. The CDR3 DNA follows: TGCGCCAGCAGCCATCTCCTAGCGGGAGGGCTTAACACCGGGGAGCTGTTTTTT.

This clone occurred many times. This rearrangement joins TRBV27 to TRBJ1-1; a possible D gene is TRBD1 (6 bases). This CDR3 is built from 15 residues. The V end was cut by 1 base, the J end by 4 bases, with 13 bases between. Germline CDR1 is MNHEY and CDR2 is SMNVEV (reference sequence). CDR3 bases: TGTGCCAGCAGTTTATTCTGGGGGCGCGGCACTGAAGCTTTCTTT. Residues: CASSLFWGRGTEAFF.

The chain links TRBV6-1 to TRBJ2-3, with D uncertain. Trimming pared 3 bases from V and 0 bases from J, leaving 13 bases between. Germline V lookup: CDR1 MNHNS, CDR2 SASEGT. The CDR3 is made up of 16 amino acids. CDR3 nucleotide sequence: TGTGCCAGCAGTGAGAATCTGATATCTAGCACAGATACGCAGTATTTT. Its translation: CASSENLISSTDTQYF.